This T cell receptor (beta chain) was recovered during a study of identifying expanded T cells in peripheral blood. Collection occurred without any documented infections or immune events in donors. Some clones are missing from TCRdb's copy, which holds only in-frame ones; the method was immunoSEQ multiplex PCR. The sample carries 45,000 to 75,000 clones, around 86% recorded once. The count of this clone is one. The ends were cut back, 2 bases at V and 7 bases at J, with 7 bases in the middle. CDR1 is SGHTS, CDR2 YDEGEE, per germline. The CDR3 length is 12 residues. Input material: blood. The chain carries TRBV5-8 and TRBJ2-1; D may be TRBD2 (5 bases). This clonotype originated in a person between 18 and 75 years old in good health. CDR3 sequence: CASSFRGNEQFF. CDR3 in DNA: TGTGCCAGCAGCTTTCGGGGAAATGAGCAGTTCTTC.